This TCR beta chain was found in a study of blood T cell repertoires in COVID-19. Across the study: Samples representing acute and convalescent COVID-19 were sourced from the United States, Italy and Spain. Nucleic acid was either cDNA or gDNA, and it came from T cells, B-cell-depleted T cells, or PBMCs.

The trim removed 2 bases at V and 1 base at J, leaving 7 bases unmatched. The germline gives CDR1 SGHTA, CDR2 FQGNSA. The CDR3 sequence is 17 residues long. Study processing details: Amplification from reference gene primers served as the basis for estimated nucleated cell counts. Method: immunoSEQ multiplex PCR; TCRdb's copy keeps in-frame clones and lacks some. V, J and clone size reflect that table, while D and trimming were determined from the DNA. The data show roughly 350,000 clones, approximately 89% seen once. Sequencing was done on a sample of peripheral blood. The TCR originated in a woman under 30 who had recovered from COVID-19. The chain carries TRBV7-2 and TRBJ1-1, with 10 bases identical to TRBD1. The CDR3 nucleotides read TGTGCCAGCAGCTTAAGTTGGGGACAGGGGAGGAACACTGAAGCTTTCTTT. Translated: CASSLSWGQGRNTEAFF.